The rows below give T cell receptor beta chains drawn from one sample of a study of blood T cell repertoires in COVID-19. Clones were sequenced by immunoSEQ multiplex PCR, and TCRdb holds only the in-frame ones, with some missing. In the table there are roughly 290,000 clones, roughly 90% of which are singletons. The sequencing input was PBMCs or T cells enriched from blood (not recorded which). These receptors came from a middle-aged woman who had recovered from COVID-19. Each CDR3 is given with its conserved first and last residue. The D gene is left open where the match is weak. For some rows the clone size is stated as once, few or many, or as a class when expanded; others skip it.

v_call	j_call	clone_size	d_call	cdr3_length	cdr3_nt	cdr3_aa
TRBV2	TRBJ2-3	NA	NA	15	TGTGCCAGCAGTCGAGAGGAGGGGTTCACAGATACGCAGTATTTT	CASSREEGFTDTQYF
TRBV14	TRBJ2-7	NA	NA	13	TGTGCCAGCAGCCAAGTGGAAGGGGTCGAGCAGTACTTC	CASSQVEGVEQYF
TRBV11-2	TRBJ2-7	once	TRBD2	15	TGTGCCAGCAGTTCTACTAGCGGGGTCTTGGGGGAGCAGTACTTC	CASSSTSGVLGEQYF
TRBV3-1/TRBV3-2	TRBJ2-2	NA	TRBD1	19	TGTGCCAGCAGCCCCCACCGGAGTACAGGGGGTGGGAACACCGGGGAGCTGTTTTTT	CASSPHRSTGGGNTGELFF
TRBV5-1	TRBJ2-1	once	NA	18	TGCGCCAGCAGCCCGCCACGCATAGTTAGCGGCGCCTACAATGAGCAGTTCTTC	CASSPPRIVSGAYNEQFF
TRBV19	TRBJ2-1	NA	NA	16	TGTGCCAGTACAAACGGGGCGGGGGCTCGTTACAATGAGCAGTTCTTC	CASTNGAGARYNEQFF
TRBV18	TRBJ1-6	NA	NA	13	TGTGCCAGCTGCCGAGCCCTAAATTCACCCCTCCACTTT	CASCRALNSPLHF
TRBV6-1	TRBJ2-1	few	TRBD2	15	TGTGCCAGCAGTGACGGCGGGAGGGCCTACAATGAGCAGTTCTTC	CASSDGGRAYNEQFF
TRBV9	TRBJ1-2	NA	TRBD1	18	TGTGCCAGCAGCGGTATACCGGGACAGGGCATCGACGCCTATGGCTACACCTTC	CASSGIPGQGIDAYGYTF
TRBV25-1	TRBJ1-2	NA	NA	14	TGTGCCAGCAGTACAGAGCAATTGTACTATGGCTACACCTTC	CASSTEQLYYGYTF
TRBV6-1	TRBJ1-2	NA	NA	13	TGTGCCAGCAGTGAACGAGACTTTGGTGGCTACACCTTC	CASSERDFGGYTF
TRBV5-1	TRBJ2-1	NA	NA	16	TGCGCCAGCAGCCGCACCGGGACTGCGGGCAATAACGAGCAGTTCTTC	CASSRTGTAGNNEQFF
TRBV18	TRBJ2-7	NA	TRBD1	14	TGTGCCAGCTCACCCGACAGGGGAAATAACGAGCAGTACTTC	CASSPDRGNNEQYF
TRBV5-4	TRBJ2-5	once	NA	14	TGTGCCAGCAGCTATGACAGTACGCAAGAGACCCAGTACTTC	CASSYDSTQETQYF
TRBV10-3	TRBJ1-6	NA	NA	14	TGTGCCATCACCCCCGGGACTCCGAATTCACCCCTCCACTTT	CAITPGTPNSPLHF
TRBV6-1	TRBJ1-2	NA	NA	17	TGTGCCAGCAGTGCTGGGACAAGCTTGTTTACTAACTATGGCTACACCTTC	CASSAGTSLFTNYGYTF
TRBV5-1	TRBJ1-2	NA	NA	14	TGCGCCAGCAGCGCGGACAGCACTAACTATGGCTACACCTTC	CASSADSTNYGYTF
TRBV19	TRBJ1-5	few	NA	14	TGTGCCAGTACAATCCGGGACTTAAATCAGCCCCAGCATTTT	CASTIRDLNQPQHF
TRBV30	TRBJ2-7	NA	TRBD2	15	TGTGCCTGGAGTGGCCTAGCGGGACTTTCCTACGAGCAGTACTTC	CAWSGLAGLSYEQYF
TRBV25-1	TRBJ2-2	NA	NA	14	TGTGCCAGCAGTGACCAGCGACACACCGGGGAGCTGTTTTTT	CASSDQRHTGELFF
TRBV28	TRBJ2-3	NA	TRBD2	15	TGTGCCAGCAGTCCTGGACTAGCCGTCACAGATACGCAGTATTTT	CASSPGLAVTDTQYF
TRBV6-5	TRBJ2-5	NA	NA	13	TGTGCCAGCACCCGATGGGGGGTGACCACCCAGTACTTC	CASTRWGVTTQYF
TRBV6-1	TRBJ1-2	NA	TRBD1	16	TGTGCCAGCAGTGAAATCCTCGGGACAGCTAACTATGGCTACACCTTC	CASSEILGTANYGYTF
TRBV2	TRBJ2-5	NA	TRBD1	14	TGTGCCAGCAGTAGGGGACAGGGAGGGGAGACCCAGTACTTC	CASSRGQGGETQYF
TRBV7-9	TRBJ2-1	NA	NA	15	TGTGCCAGCAGCTTCGACTCGGGATCCTACAATGAGCAGTTCTTC	CASSFDSGSYNEQFF
TRBV5-5	TRBJ2-7	few	TRBD2	17	TGTGCCAGCAGCGGCCGAGGGACTAGCGGGAGCCCCTACGAGCAGTACTTC	CASSGRGTSGSPYEQYF